These T cell receptor beta chains were read from a single sample in a study of blood T cells in healthy people across ages. MiXCR, run by TCRdb on the 5' RACE reads, gives a single entry per CDR3 protein. Of around 990,000 distinct CDR3 sequences listed, 35% to 40% are singletons. Sequencing used blood. The receptor source for this set is a man between 18 and 29 years old in good health. Both conserved end residues are part of each CDR3. Each record gives: D gene, J gene, clone size, V gene, CDR3 DNA, CDR3 protein. The D gene is left open where the match is weak. Clone size is stated in some rows and not others, as once, few, many or a class when expanded.

. | TRBJ2-2 | . | TRBV27 | TGTGCCAGCAGTTTTGAGGTTGGCACCGGGGAGCTGTTTTTT | CASSFEVGTGELFF
. | TRBJ2-1 | few | TRBV5-5 | TGTGCCAGCAGCTCGGGGGGTAACAGGGATCGATTTGAGTTCTTC | CASSSGGNRDRFEFF
. | TRBJ1-5 | few | TRBV4-3 | TGCGCCAGCAGCCTAGGGGGGGCCGGGAGTCAGCCCCAGCATTTT | CASSLGGAGSQPQHF
. | TRBJ1-2 | . | TRBV20-1 | TGCAGTGCCATAACTCCAGGAGGTTATGGCTACACCTTC | CSAITPGGYGYTF
. | TRBJ2-3 | few | TRBV29-1 | TGCAGCGTCGCGAACAGGACTAGCACAGATACGCAGTATTTT | CSVANRTSTDTQYF
. | TRBJ1-1 | . | TRBV29-1 | TGCAGCGTTTCTACTAGGGGTTACACTGAAGCTTTCTTT | CSVSTRGYTEAFF
. | TRBJ2-3 | . | TRBV14 | TGTGCCAGCAGCCGATTACCGGGACAAGGGGATGATACGCAGTATTTT | CASSRLPGQGDDTQYF
. | TRBJ1-5 | few | TRBV7-9 | TGTGCCAGCAGCTCCTCCTCTAGCAATCAGCCCCAGCATTTT | CASSSSSSNQPQHF
TRBD2 | TRBJ2-5 | . | TRBV28 | TGTGCCAGCAGATCACTAGCGGGGGCGGTAGTAGGTGAGCAGTACTTC | CASRSLAGAVVGEQYF
. | TRBJ2-3 | few | TRBV9 | TGTGCCAGCAGCGCAGGGTTGGGGGGAGGCGATACGCAGTATTTT | CASSAGLGGGDTQYF
TRBD1 | TRBJ2-7 | . | TRBV2 | TGTGCCAGTGGATTGGACAGGGACTACGAGCAGTACTTC | CASGLDRDYEQYF